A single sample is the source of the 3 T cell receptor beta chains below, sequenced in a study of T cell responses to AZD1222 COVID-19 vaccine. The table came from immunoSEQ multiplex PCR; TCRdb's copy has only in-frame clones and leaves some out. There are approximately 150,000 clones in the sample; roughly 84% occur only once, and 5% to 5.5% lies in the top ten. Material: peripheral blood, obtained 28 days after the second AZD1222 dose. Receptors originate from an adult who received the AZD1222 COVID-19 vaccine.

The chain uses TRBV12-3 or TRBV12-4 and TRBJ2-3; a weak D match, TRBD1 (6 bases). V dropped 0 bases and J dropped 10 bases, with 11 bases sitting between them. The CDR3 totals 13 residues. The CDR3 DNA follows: TGTGCCAGCAGTTTAGCCCGACAGGAAGCGCAGTATTTT. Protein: CASSLARQEAQYF.

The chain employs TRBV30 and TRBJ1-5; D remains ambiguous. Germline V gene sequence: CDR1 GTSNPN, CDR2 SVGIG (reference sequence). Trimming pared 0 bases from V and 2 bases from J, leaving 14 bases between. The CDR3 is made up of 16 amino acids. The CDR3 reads CAWSVGSNGGNQPQHF. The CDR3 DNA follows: TGTGCCTGGAGTGTAGGCTCAAACGGAGGCAATCAGCCCCAGCATTTT. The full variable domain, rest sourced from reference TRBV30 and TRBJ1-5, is SQTIHQWPATLVQPVGSPLSLECTVEGTSNPNLYWYRQAAGRGLQLLFYSVGIGQISSEVPQNLSASRPQDRQFILSSKKLLLSDSGFYLCAWSVGSNGGNQPQHFGDGTRLSIL.

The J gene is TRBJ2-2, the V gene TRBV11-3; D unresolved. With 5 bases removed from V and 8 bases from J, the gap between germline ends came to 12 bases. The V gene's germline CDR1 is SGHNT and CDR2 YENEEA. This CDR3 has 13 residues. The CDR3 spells CASSPGFGGELFF. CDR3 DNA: TGTGCCAGCAGCCCGGGCTTCGGAGGGGAGCTGTTTTTT.